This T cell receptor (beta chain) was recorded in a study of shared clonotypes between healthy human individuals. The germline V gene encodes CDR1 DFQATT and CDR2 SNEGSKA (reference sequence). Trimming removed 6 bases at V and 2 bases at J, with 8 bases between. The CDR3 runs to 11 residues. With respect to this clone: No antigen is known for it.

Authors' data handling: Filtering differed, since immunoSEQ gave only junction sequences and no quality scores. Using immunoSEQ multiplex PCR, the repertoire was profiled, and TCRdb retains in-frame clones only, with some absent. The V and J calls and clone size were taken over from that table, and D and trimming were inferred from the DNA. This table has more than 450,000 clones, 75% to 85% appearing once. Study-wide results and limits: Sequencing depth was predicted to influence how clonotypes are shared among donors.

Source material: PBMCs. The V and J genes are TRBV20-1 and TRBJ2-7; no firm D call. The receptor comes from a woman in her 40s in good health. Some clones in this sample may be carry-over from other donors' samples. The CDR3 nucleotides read TGCAGTGCAACACCCGCCTACGAGCAGTACTTC. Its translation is CSATPAYEQYF.